The 32 T cell receptor beta chains below come from one sample, sequenced in a study of blood T cell repertoires in COVID-19. TCRdb's copy holds only in-frame clones and misses some; the assay was immunoSEQ multiplex PCR. The data hold about 210,000 clones, with approximately 84% observed a single time. The sequenced sample consisted of peripheral blood. These receptor sequences come from a woman between 45 and 65 years old with active or convalescent COVID-19.

This chain connects TRBV10-2 to TRBJ2-3, with D perhaps matching TRBD2 (5 bases). V lost 3 bases, J lost 0 bases, and 7 bases lay in between. The CDR3 totals 14 residues. Per germline, CDR1 WSHSY and CDR2 SAAADI. Here the CDR3 reads CASSDTGSTDTQYF. CDR3 nucleotides: TGCGCCAGCAGTGATACGGGGAGCACAGATACGCAGTATTTT.

The V gene is TRBV30, the J gene TRBJ2-7, with 14 bases fitting TRBD2. The CDR3 has 15 residues. Germline trimming cut 6 bases from V and 1 base from J; bases unmatched to any gene: 5. The germline V gene has CDR1 GTSNPN and CDR2 SVGIG (reference sequence). CDR3 nucleotides: TGTGCCTGCCGGACTAGCGGGGGGAAATCCTACGAGCAGTACTTC. Translated: CACRTSGGKSYEQYF.

The CDR3 reads CASSFGGARGNQPQHF. CDR3 in DNA: TGTGCCAGCAGTTTCGGGGGGGCGCGAGGCAATCAGCCCCAGCATTTT. The rearrangement uses TRBV28 and TRBJ1-5; D possibly corresponds to TRBD1 (6 bases). This CDR3 contains 16 residues. Germline loops: CDR1 MDHEN, CDR2 SYDVKM. V lost 3 bases and J lost 2, with 14 bases in between.

The V gene is TRBV5-4, the J gene TRBJ2-5; 7 bases agree with TRBD1. This CDR3 contains 17 residues. Per germline, CDR1 SGHNT and CDR2 YYREEE (reference sequence). Germline trimming cut 0 bases from V and 1 base from J; bases unmatched to any gene: 9. CDR3 in amino acids: CASSLATGLGRQETQYF. The CDR3 DNA reads TGTGCCAGCAGCTTGGCGACAGGGCTTGGCCGCCAAGAGACCCAGTACTTC.

This clone showed up just once. CDR3 coding DNA: TGTGCCAGTAAGGGTGTCAGGAGGAATCAAATCGGGGAGCTGTTTTTT. As protein: CASKGVRRNQIGELFF. This rearrangement joins TRBV19 to TRBJ2-2; TRBD2 is a possible D gene (5 bases). V lost 7 bases and J 7 bases, leaving 22 bases between the germline ends. Germline CDR1 and CDR2: LNHDA and SQIVND (reference sequence). This CDR3 has 16 residues.

The gene calls are TRBV27 and TRBJ2-1, with 9 positions matching TRBD2. The CDR3 totals 19 residues. Trimming removed 4 bases from V and 0 bases from J; junction bases left unmatched: 13. Germline CDR1 MNHEY, CDR2 SMNVEV (reference sequence). CDR3 sequence: CASSSLRGSGSISYNEQFF. The DNA for the CDR3 is TGTGCCAGCAGTTCACTCCGGGGTAGCGGGAGTATCTCCTACAATGAGCAGTTCTTC.

The genes are TRBV3-1 (or the pseudogene TRBV3-2) and TRBJ2-3; tentatively, D is TRBD2 (5 bases). CDR3 size: 16 residues. From germline, CDR1 is LGHDT and CDR2 YNNKEL (reference sequence). V was clipped by 0 bases and J by 2 bases, with 12 bases between them. CDR3 nucleotide sequence: TGTGCCAGCAGCCAAGATTTTGGACTGCACACAGATACGCAGTATTTT. Translation gives CASSQDFGLHTDTQYF.

V is TRBV10-1 and J is TRBJ2-3; no clear D gene. This CDR3 is built from 14 residues. Deletions cut 4 bases from V and 2 bases from J, with 10 bases between. CDR1 WNHNN and CDR2 SYGVQD come from the germline V gene (reference sequence). This CDR3 is CASSGASPTDTQYF. CDR3 DNA: TGCGCCAGCAGTGGAGCTAGTCCCACAGATACGCAGTATTTT.

The table lists this clone with a count of one. The rearrangement joins TRBV21-1 to TRBJ1-1. TRBV21-1 is reported as a pseudogene. The CDR3 totals 15 residues. The CDR3 here is CASTPRGGPIREAFF. In DNA, the CDR3 is TGTGCCAGCACCCCACGGGGAGGGCCAATCAGAGAAGCTTTCTTT.

The CDR3 region has the DNA TGCGCCAGCAGCTCTCTAGGGGGCCAGCCCCAGCATTTT. Translated: CASSSLGGQPQHF. The V gene is TRBV5-1, the J gene TRBJ1-5; TRBD1 matches at 7 bases. Germline CDR1 SGHRS, CDR2 YFSETQ. This CDR3 comprises 13 residues. Trimming took 3 bases from V and 7 from J; bases not matched to a gene: 4. The full variable domain, rest sourced from reference TRBV5-1 and TRBJ1-5, is KAGVTQTPRYLIKTRGQQVTLSCSPISGHRSVSWYQQTPGQGLQFLFEYFSETQRNKGNFPGRFSGRQFSNSRSEMNVSTLELGDSALYLCASSSLGGQPQHFGDGTRLSIL.

The V call is TRBV4-2, the J call TRBJ1-1; 8 nucleotides align to TRBD1. Trimming at V came to 3 bases and at J to 1 base, leaving 7 bases not matched to a gene. CDR1 and CDR2 from the germline V gene are LGHNA and YNFKEQ. The CDR3 covers 16 residues. For the CDR3, the DNA is TGTGCCAGCAGCCACTCGACAGGGGAGGCGAACACTGAAGCTTTCTTT. This sequence encodes CASSHSTGEANTEAFF.

On this clone: The same CDR3 is also encoded by other DNA sequences in this sample. The chain couples TRBV12-3 or TRBV12-4 to TRBJ1-5, with 9 bases identical to TRBD1. V lost 5 bases and J lost 4; bases outside the gene matches: 0. The CDR3 runs 13 residues. The DNA for the CDR3 is TGTGCCAGCAGTGGGACAGGGAATCAGCCCCAGCATTTT. Protein: CASSGTGNQPQHF.

The chain employs TRBV24-1 and TRBJ2-2, with 7 bases lining up with TRBD1. The CDR3 sequence is 13 residues long. V was pared by 8 bases and J by 6 bases, with 5 bases of the junction left unmatched. Germline CDR1 KGHDR, CDR2 SFDVKD. The CDR3 DNA is TGTGCCACCAAAGACAGGGCTGCCGGGGAGCTGTTTTTT. It specifies CATKDRAAGELFF.

The CDR3, as DNA: TGTGCCAGCAGCTTAGAACAGGGATACACCGGGGAGCTGTTTTTT. Protein: CASSLEQGYTGELFF. The J gene is TRBJ2-2, the V gene TRBV13, with a weak D call TRBD1 (6 bases). V lost 1 base and J 3 bases, leaving 9 bases between the germline ends. The germline gives CDR1 PRHDT, CDR2 FYEKMQ (reference sequence). The length of the CDR3 is 15 residues. Variable domain in full (rest from reference TRBV13 and TRBJ2-2): AAGVIQSPRHLIKEKRETATLKCYPIPRHDTVYWYQQGPGQDPQFLISFYEKMQSDKGSIPDRFSAQQFSDYHSELNMSSLELGDSALYFCASSLEQGYTGELFFGEGSRLTVL.

V and J are TRBV19 and TRBJ1-2; D is perhaps TRBD1 (6 bases). This CDR3 is 13 amino acids long. Trimming left V 7 bases short and J 3 bases short, with 12 bases between. Per the germline V gene, CDR1 is LNHDA and CDR2 is SQIVND (reference sequence). CDR3 sequence (DNA): TGTGCCAGTATGACGGACAGCTACTATGGCTACACCTTC. It is translated as CASMTDSYYGYTF.

The gene calls are TRBV27 and TRBJ1-4, with D uncertain. This CDR3 is built from 15 residues. V lost 2 bases and J lost 8, with 15 bases in between. From germline, CDR1 is MNHEY and CDR2 SMNVEV (reference sequence). CDR3 residues: CASSLRAAAWEKLFF. DNA for the CDR3: TGTGCCAGCAGTTTAAGGGCAGCGGCCTGGGAAAAACTGTTTTTT.

V is TRBV5-4 and J is TRBJ2-5; TRBD2 matches at 10 bases. The CDR3 runs 15 residues. Germline-derived CDR1 and CDR2 are SGHNT and YYREEE (reference sequence). After removal of 1 base from V and 5 bases from J, the junction contained 5 bases not matched to a gene. For the CDR3, the DNA is TGTGCCAGCAGCTTGCGACTAGCGGGTAGTGAGACCCAGTACTTC. The encoded protein is CASSLRLAGSETQYF.

This clone came up a few times. This chain connects TRBV30 to TRBJ1-2; weak D call: TRBD1 (6 bases). Germline V gene lookup returns CDR1 GTSNPN and CDR2 SVGIG (reference sequence). V gave up 2 bases and J gave up 4 bases, with 17 bases separating them. CDR3 size: 15 residues. The CDR3 here is CAWSRQGMDGYGYTF. CDR3 DNA: TGTGCCTGGAGTCGGCAGGGGATGGACGGCTATGGCTACACCTTC. Together with reference TRBV30 and TRBJ1-2, the CDR3 gives the full variable domain: SQTIHQWPATLVQPVGSPLSLECTVEGTSNPNLYWYRQAAGRGLQLLFYSVGIGQISSEVPQNLSASRPQDRQFILSSKKLLLSDSGFYLCAWSRQGMDGYGYTFGSGTRLTVV.

J is TRBJ1-1 and V is TRBV11-2, with D uncertain. Between the trimmed V and J ends, which lost 2 bases and 1 base, there was a span of 8 bases. CDR1 and CDR2 (germline): SGHAT, FQNNGV. This CDR3 region has 14 residues. CDR3 in DNA: TGTGCCAGCAGCTTACGGTCACGGAACACTGAAGCTTTCTTT. Residues: CASSLRSRNTEAFF.

CDR3 sequence reads: CASSSRQGRGYTF. CDR3 DNA: TGTGCCAGCAGCAGTAGACAGGGAAGAGGCTACACCTTC. The V and J genes are TRBV27 and TRBJ1-2; 7 nucleotides agree with TRBD1. From germline, CDR1 is MNHEY and CDR2 SMNVEV (reference sequence). CDR3 length: 13 amino acids. The J segment lost 8 bases and the V segment lost 6 bases, leaving 9 bases of the junction unmatched.

The chain links TRBV5-1 to TRBJ1-2; a possible D gene is TRBD1 (6 bases). Looked up from germline, CDR1 is SGHRS and CDR2 is YFSETQ. V was trimmed by 4 bases and J by 8 bases, leaving 24 bases between them. This CDR3 comprises 16 residues. The CDR3 nucleotides read TGCGCCAGCAGCAACAGGGCCCGAGGGCTGGTTGGCGGCTACACCTTC. It encodes CASSNRARGLVGGYTF.

CDR3 sequence reads: CASRGTVLMNTEAFF. Written as DNA, the CDR3 is TGTGCCAGCAGGGGGACAGTCCTCATGAACACTGAAGCTTTCTTT. This sequence joins TRBV6-5 and TRBJ1-1; 7 bases map to TRBD1. V was pared by 6 bases and J by 0 bases, with 7 bases of the junction left unmatched. This CDR3 contains 15 residues. In germline, CDR1 is MNHEY, CDR2 SVGAGI.

This clone was observed a single time. The genes are TRBV19 and TRBJ2-1; TRBD2 aligns across 7 bases. This CDR3 is built from 16 residues. Trimming took 6 bases from V and 9 from J; bases not matched to a gene: 17. Germline CDR1 is LNHDA and CDR2 is SQIVND (reference sequence). As DNA, the CDR3 is TGTGCCAGTAGCATCCGGGGGAGCGGGGAGGGGCGTGAGCAGTTCTTC. Encoded protein: CASSIRGSGEGREQFF.

V is TRBV5-5 and J is TRBJ2-7; D is possibly TRBD1 (6 bases). Trimming cost V 2 bases and J 12 bases, with 12 bases left between them. The germline V gene encodes CDR1 SGHKS and CDR2 YYEKEE (reference sequence). The CDR3 is 11 residues long. The CDR3: CASSFGQTTYV. As DNA, the CDR3 is TGTGCCAGCAGCTTTGGACAGACTACGTACGTC.

This clone was counted once. This chain joins TRBV6-5 and TRBJ1-2, with 7 bases identical to TRBD1. Germline CDR1 and CDR2: MNHEY and SVGAGI. V dropped 5 bases and J dropped 0; count of bases not matched to a gene: 3. The CDR3 sequence is 14 residues long. The CDR3 region has the DNA TGTGCCAGCAGTCCGGGACAGTCTAACTATGGCTACACCTTC. Translation gives CASSPGQSNYGYTF.

The chain joins TRBV11-2 to TRBJ2-7; TRBD1 matches 10 bases. Germline CDR1 is SGHAT and CDR2 is FQNNGV. This CDR3 has 17 residues. Losses at the gene ends were 5 bases for V and 0 bases for J; bases not matched to a gene: 10. Written as DNA, the CDR3 is TGTGCCAGCAGCCTTAATAGGGGACAGGGGAGCTCCTACGAGCAGTACGTC. Protein product: CASSLNRGQGSSYEQYV.

The genes are TRBV20-1 and TRBJ1-2, with D tentatively TRBD1 (5 bases). V was cut by 3 bases and J by 0 bases, with 14 bases left in between. Germline assignment: CDR1 DFQATT and CDR2 SNEGSKA (reference sequence). CDR3 length: 15 residues. The CDR3 reads CSASLRQTANYGYTF. The CDR3 DNA sequence: TGCAGTGCTAGTCTCCGACAGACCGCTAACTATGGCTACACCTTC.

The V and J genes are TRBV3-1 (or the pseudogene TRBV3-2) and TRBJ1-5; D gene uncertain. The CDR3 consists of 16 residues. The V gene's germline CDR1 is LGHDT and CDR2 YNNKEL (reference sequence). V was shortened by 1 base and J by 9 bases, with 19 bases between the two germline ends. The CDR3, as DNA: TGTGCCAGCAGCCAAGGAGCTTCCGGCGGAGCGGGGCCCCAGCATTTT. Translated, it gives CASSQGASGGAGPQHF.

The chain employs TRBV28 and TRBJ1-6; D is undetermined. V was shortened by 6 bases and J by 9 bases, with 15 bases between the two germline ends. The CDR3 contains 14 residues. The germline V gene has CDR1 MDHEN and CDR2 SYDVKM. CDR3: CASRIRGNGSPLHF. In nucleotides, the CDR3 is TGTGCCAGCAGAATTCGGGGTAACGGTTCACCCCTCCACTTT.

This chain uses TRBV11-2 with TRBJ2-3; no clear D gene. The CDR3 contains 15 residues. The V end was cut by 0 bases, the J end by 1 base, with 8 bases between. CDR1 is SGHAT, CDR2 FQNNGV, per germline. The CDR3 sequence: CASSLDPSGTDTQYF. DNA of the CDR3: TGTGCCAGCAGCTTAGACCCCTCAGGCACAGATACGCAGTATTTT. The full variable domain, in which reference TRBV11-2 and TRBJ2-3 provide the parts outside the CDR3, is EAGVAQSPRYKIIEKRQSVAFWCNPISGHATLYWYQQILGQGPKLLIQFQNNGVVDDSQLPKDRFSAERLKGVDSTLKIQPAKLEDSAVYLCASSLDPSGTDTQYFGPGTRLTVL.

This rearrangement joins TRBV6-1 to TRBJ2-2; the match to TRBD2 covers 9 bases. V lost 2 bases, J lost 4 bases, and 5 bases stayed unmatched. Germline V gene data show CDR1 as MNHNS and CDR2 as SASEGT. The CDR3 is made up of 16 amino acids. Here the CDR3 reads CASSERLAGFTGELFF. CDR3 nucleotide sequence: TGTGCCAGCAGTGAACGGCTAGCGGGGTTCACCGGGGAGCTGTTTTTT.

The chain carries TRBV18 and TRBJ2-2, with D perhaps matching TRBD2 (5 bases). This CDR3 region has 14 residues. Trimming shortened V by 5 bases and J by 1 base, and 8 bases separated the two germline ends. Germline assignment: CDR1 KGHSH and CDR2 LQKENI. The CDR3 coding sequence is TGTGCCAGCTCAGGACTTGTGAACACCGGGGAGCTGTTTTTT. Its protein product is CASSGLVNTGELFF.